The subject of this entry is one T cell receptor (beta chain). Generated by immunoSEQ multiplex PCR, the TCRdb table keeps only in-frame clones and is missing some. This sample carries 85,000 to 100,000 clones, around 90% of them seen once, and the ten largest clones take around 2.1%. The data originate from a study of blood T cell repertoires in COVID-19. V shed 4 bases and J shed 11 bases, with 17 bases lying between them. The CDR3 totals 13 residues. Germline V gives CDR1 MNHEY, CDR2 SVGAGI. The receptor's source is a man aged 50 to 60 with COVID-19, enrolled during active disease. The sequenced material came from peripheral blood. The chain couples TRBV6-5 to TRBJ1-1; D unresolved. CDR3 in amino acids: CASSSSGSPAAFF. For the CDR3, the DNA is TGTGCCAGCAGTTCCTCCGGGTCCCCGGCTGCTTTCTTT.